This T cell receptor beta chain was identified in a study of beta chain features in type 1 diabetes. Study-wide background: About 98,000,000 sorted cells were examined across all samples.

This CDR3 spans 12 amino acids. Trimming took off 3 bases at V and 6 bases at J, with 8 bases between the two ends. Germline-derived CDR1 and CDR2 are LNHDA and SQIVND (reference sequence). Notes on the study in general: Within patients, naive, central memory and Treg TCRB repertoires seemed more similar than within healthy donors. Within each of all four CD4+ subsets, Type 1 diabetes patients had TCRB CDR3s that were moderately but significantly shorter.

On this clone itself: Its antigen remains unidentified.

TCRB transcripts that were expressed got sequenced, as all of the isolated RNA had been reverse transcribed. The table came from immunoSEQ multiplex PCR; TCRdb's copy has only in-frame clones and leaves some out. This sample has 500,000 to 700,000 clones, with about a sixth found just once. The chain uses TRBV19 and TRBJ1-1, with a possible D match to TRBD1 (5 bases). Input material: naive CD4+ T cells from blood. The receptor comes from a man between 18 and 29 years old in good health. The CDR3 nucleotides read TGTGCCAGTAGTATTAGGGGCTCTGAAGCTTTCTTT. The encoded protein is CASSIRGSEAFF.